One and the same sample provided the 23 T cell receptor beta chains below, sequenced in a study of early T cells in non-severe SARS-CoV-2 infection (dated by TCRdb to about 2021). Library generation was performed with 5' RACE. Sequenced using a NextSeq 500. TCRdb passed the public sequencing reads through fastp at Q25 and MiXCR, retaining productive beta sequences. Each entry is one CDR3 protein sequence, shown with its most common DNA and genes. In this sample the table shows some 31,000 distinct CDR3 sequences, around 5.7% of which occur a single time. 5.3% of the sample is taken by the ten largest. The sequencing input was whole blood. These receptors originate from an adult who was a healthcare worker with PCR-confirmed SARS-CoV-2 infection or an uninfected control (not recorded which).

This CDR3 is CASSSLTSGREETQYF. CDR3 in DNA: TGTGCCAGCAGTTCCTTGACTAGCGGGAGGGAAGAGACCCAGTACTTC. The genes are TRBV6-5 and TRBJ2-5; 14 bases fit TRBD2. The germline gives CDR1 MNHEY, CDR2 SVGAGI. The CDR3 is made up of 16 amino acids. The V and J ends lost 4 bases and 3 bases, in that order; junction bases with no gene match: 4.

This clonotype was counted at least ten times. The V gene is TRBV11-2, the J gene TRBJ2-1; D remains unclear. The germline CDR1 and CDR2 sequences are SGHAT and FQNNGV. V dropped 2 bases and J dropped 4 bases, with 3 bases sitting between them. The CDR3 totals 12 residues. The chain's CDR3 is CASSLPYNEQFF. The CDR3 coding sequence is TGTGCCAGCAGCTTACCATACAATGAGCAGTTCTTC.

This clonotype was detected a few times. This chain joins TRBV27 and TRBJ2-5; tentatively, D is TRBD1 (6 bases). This CDR3 comprises 16 residues. V shed 1 base and J shed 2 bases, with 14 bases lying between them. Germline V gene lookup returns CDR1 MNHEY and CDR2 SMNVEV (reference sequence). The CDR3 loop is CASSLFPGAPQETQYF. In DNA form, the CDR3 reads TGTGCCAGCAGTTTATTTCCAGGGGCCCCACAAGAGACCCAGTACTTC.

This clonotype was observed a handful of times. CDR3 nucleotide sequence: TGTGCCAGCAGCACAGGACAGGGTCGCGATCAGCCCCAGCATTTT. It is translated as CASSTGQGRDQPQHF. This chain uses TRBV7-2 with TRBJ1-5; 8 bases line up with TRBD1. Trimming took 5 bases from V and 5 from J; bases not matched to a gene: 8. This CDR3 is built from 15 residues. Germline V gene lookup returns CDR1 SGHTA and CDR2 FQGNSA.

The chain couples TRBV7-9 to TRBJ1-1; D perhaps matches TRBD1 (5 bases). Trimming took 2 bases from V and 6 from J, leaving 13 bases between them. CDR3 length: 14 residues. Germline CDR1 SEHNR, CDR2 FQNEAQ (reference sequence). The CDR3 loop is CASSLMGGFSEAFF. As DNA, the CDR3 is TGTGCCAGCAGCTTAATGGGGGGATTTTCTGAAGCTTTCTTT.

In this sample, this clonotype turned up many times. CDR3 amino acids: CASSMGLAGAYNEQFF. The CDR3, as DNA: TGTGCCAGTAGTATGGGACTAGCGGGAGCCTACAATGAGCAGTTCTTC. The genes are TRBV19 and TRBJ2-1; the match to TRBD2 covers 14 bases. With V trimmed by 3 bases and J by 2 bases, 0 bases remained unmatched. Germline lookup yields CDR1 LNHDA and CDR2 SQIVND (reference sequence). This CDR3 comprises 16 residues.

This clonotype was seen at least ten times. The J gene is TRBJ2-1, the V gene TRBV19; 14 bases match TRBD2. The CDR3 consists of 15 residues. Germline V lookup: CDR1 LNHDA, CDR2 SQIVND (reference sequence). V lost 4 bases to trimming and J lost 7 bases; unmatched junction nucleotides: 3. This chain's CDR3 is CASSTRTSGRNEQFF. The CDR3 nucleotides read TGTGCCAGTAGTACGAGGACTAGCGGGAGGAATGAGCAGTTCTTC.

Many counts were recorded for this clonotype. The V gene is TRBV6-1, the J gene TRBJ1-1; no clear D. CDR1 is MNHNS and CDR2 is SASEGT in the germline V gene. With 1 base removed from V and 3 bases from J, the gap between germline ends came to 3 bases. The CDR3 is made up of 12 amino acids. CDR3 in amino acids: CASSEVYTEAFF. The CDR3 DNA reads as TGTGCCAGCAGTGAAGTCTACACTGAAGCTTTCTTT.

This clonotype was seen many times. This chain uses TRBV5-1 with TRBJ2-7, with 9 bases lining up with TRBD2. There are 14 residues in the CDR3. Germline CDR1 and CDR2: SGHRS and YFSETQ. The V gene end was trimmed by 2 bases and the J gene end by 5 bases; junction bases not matched to a gene: 5. In nucleotides, the CDR3 is TGCGCCAGCAGCTTCACTAGCGGGTATCACGAGCAGTACTTC. Translation: CASSFTSGYHEQYF.

This clonotype was detected many times. The chain combines TRBV4-1 with TRBJ2-1; D is perhaps TRBD1 or TRBD2 (5 bases each). The CDR3 is made up of 16 amino acids. V shed 4 bases and J shed 15 bases, with 28 bases lying between them. CDR1 MGHRA and CDR2 YSYEKL come from the germline V gene. The CDR3, as DNA: TGCGCCAGCAGCCGGGTGGGAGCCGAGCGCAGGGTTCGGCTGTTCTTC. Its translation is CASSRVGAERRVRLFF.

This chain connects TRBV10-3 to TRBJ2-2, with unresolved D. The CDR3 extends over 14 amino acids. Deletions cut 2 bases from V and 4 bases from J, with 8 bases between. Germline V lookup: CDR1 ENHRY, CDR2 SYGVKD. CDR3 DNA: TGTGCCATCAGTGAGGTGTCACTCACCGGGGAGCTGTTTTTT. Protein sequence: CAISEVSLTGELFF.

This clonotype was seen many times. CDR3: CSAIYSGRALYNEQFF. In nucleotides, the CDR3 is TGCAGTGCTATATACAGCGGGAGGGCCCTTTACAATGAGCAGTTCTTC. The chain carries TRBV20-1 and TRBJ2-1; 10 nucleotides agree with TRBD2. V shed 4 bases and J 4 bases; nucleotides not matched to a gene: 10. The CDR3 contains 16 residues. The germline V gene has CDR1 DFQATT and CDR2 SNEGSKA (reference sequence).

The table lists this clonotype with many counts. This chain uses TRBV2 with TRBJ2-7, with D possibly being TRBD1 or TRBD2 (5 bases each). CDR1 is SNHLY and CDR2 is FYNNEI in the germline V gene. This CDR3 region has 15 residues. V was cut by 3 bases and J by 2 bases, with 14 bases left in between. CDR3 sequence reads: CASSDPGTRPYEQYF. As DNA, the CDR3 is TGTGCCAGCAGTGATCCCGGGACCCGCCCCTACGAGCAGTACTTC. Full variable domain (outside the CDR3, taken from reference TRBV2 and TRBJ2-7): EPEVTQTPSHQVTQMGQEVILRCVPISNHLYFYWYRQILGQKVEFLVSFYNNEISEKSEIFDDQFSVERPDGSNFTLKIRSTKLEDSAMYFCASSDPGTRPYEQYFGPGTRLTVT.

J is TRBJ1-1 and V is TRBV30; no firm D call. The V and J ends lost 2 bases and 1 base respectively, with 5 bases between them. Germline assignment: CDR1 GTSNPN and CDR2 SVGIG (reference sequence). The CDR3 runs 12 residues. The CDR3 coding sequence is TGTGCCTGGAGTAGAGAGAACACTGAAGCTTTCTTT. Amino acids: CAWSRENTEAFF. Variable domain in full (rest from reference TRBV30 and TRBJ1-1): SQTIHQWPATLVQPVGSPLSLECTVEGTSNPNLYWYRQAAGRGLQLLFYSVGIGQISSEVPQNLSASRPQDRQFILSSKKLLLSDSGFYLCAWSRENTEAFFGQGTRLTVV.

The sample holds many counts of this clonotype. The rearrangement joins TRBV7-2 to TRBJ1-6; D is ambiguous. The CDR3 covers 15 residues. The germline gives CDR1 SGHTA, CDR2 FQGNSA. The germline V and J ends were trimmed by 4 bases and 0 bases, with 7 bases remaining between them. In DNA form, the CDR3 reads TGTGCCAGCAGCTCAAAGAGCTCCTATAATTCACCCCTCCACTTT. It specifies CASSSKSSYNSPLHF. Full variable domain (outside the CDR3, taken from reference TRBV7-2 and TRBJ1-6): GAGVSQSPSNKVTEKGKDVELRCDPISGHTALYWYRQSLGQGLEFLIYFQGNSAPDKSGLPSDRFSAERTGGSVSTLTIQRTQQEDSAVYLCASSSKSSYNSPLHFGNGTRLTVT.

This clonotype came up a few times. The chain carries TRBV6-5 and TRBJ1-2; 7 bases fit TRBD1. The CDR3 runs to 14 residues. Per germline, CDR1 MNHEY and CDR2 SVGAGI. V dropped 0 bases and J dropped 3; count of bases not matched to a gene: 1. Written as DNA, the CDR3 is TGTGCCAGCAGTTACTCCGGGACAGACTATGGCTACACCTTC. Translating gives CASSYSGTDYGYTF.

Many counts were recorded for this clonotype. V and J are TRBV13 and TRBJ2-1; 12 bases are shared with TRBD1. This CDR3 has 15 residues. The germline V gene encodes CDR1 PRHDT and CDR2 FYEKMQ (reference sequence). V dropped 5 bases and J dropped 8; count of bases not matched to a gene: 7. CDR3 nucleotide sequence: TGTGCCAGCAGCCTCCCGGGACAGGGGGCAGATGAGCAGTTCTTC. Protein product: CASSLPGQGADEQFF.

This clonotype was detected many times. This chain links TRBV20-1 with TRBJ2-1; unclear D gene. The CDR3 has 11 residues. The ends were cut back, 6 bases at V and 4 bases at J, with 7 bases in the middle. Germline-derived CDR1 and CDR2 are DFQATT and SNEGSKA (reference sequence). This CDR3 is CSARRYNEQFF. In nucleotides, the CDR3 is TGCAGTGCCCGCCGATACAATGAGCAGTTCTTC.

This clonotype came up a few times. The V and J genes are TRBV29-1 and TRBJ2-4; tentative D call: TRBD2 (7 bases). Per the germline V gene, CDR1 is SQVTM and CDR2 is ANQGSEA. The CDR3 consists of 14 residues. Trimming removed 6 bases at V and 0 bases at J, with 12 bases between. This CDR3 reads CSVLGGPAKNIQYF. Written as DNA, the CDR3 is TGCAGCGTATTGGGGGGGCCAGCCAAAAACATTCAGTACTTC.

This clonotype was counted ten times or more. In DNA form, the CDR3 reads TGTGCCAGCAGAAGGACGGGGCAAGAGACCCAGTACTTC. Translated: CASRRTGQETQYF. The genes are TRBV6-2 or TRBV6-3 and TRBJ2-5, with D possibly TRBD2 on 5 matching bases. Germline loops: CDR1 MNHEY, CDR2 SVGEGT. The V end was cut by 6 bases, the J end by 2 bases, with 10 bases between. CDR3 length: 13 residues.

The chain links TRBV20-1 to TRBJ1-5, with TRBD1 matching 7 bases. The CDR3 has 14 amino acids. V lost 3 bases, J lost 5 bases, and 7 bases stayed unmatched. Germline loops: CDR1 DFQATT, CDR2 SNEGSKA (reference sequence). CDR3 sequence (DNA): TGCAGTGCTAGGGGGGCCAGGGGGTATCAGCCCCAGCATTTT. Translation: CSARGARGYQPQHF.

The chain carries TRBV12-3 or TRBV12-4 and TRBJ2-5; D could derive from TRBD1 or TRBD2 (6 bases each). The CDR3 spans 14 residues. Trimming removed 3 bases at V and 4 bases at J, with 12 bases between. The CDR3 loop reads CASSFGGGGETQYF. The CDR3 coding sequence is TGTGCCAGCAGTTTTGGCGGAGGGGGAGAGACCCAGTACTTC.

The chain joins TRBV6-1 to TRBJ2-2; D not certain. The germline CDR1 and CDR2 sequences are MNHNS and SASEGT. The CDR3 extends over 14 amino acids. Trimming took 3 bases from V and 1 from J, leaving 6 bases between them. The CDR3 nucleotides are TGTGCCAGCAGTGATGGGGTGAACACCGGGGAGCTGTTTTTT. Translated, it gives CASSDGVNTGELFF.